The source of this TCR beta chain is a study of CXCR3-negative and CXCR3-positive naive CD8 T cells. The study's findings and limits: Hydrophobicity was higher for TRB CDR3s found in CXCR3-positive naive cells than in CXCR3-negative naive cells. Diversity in memory CD8+ cells fell much lower than the comparably high levels seen in both naive subsets. Naive subsets expressed similar surface CD5; TRB CDR3 features served to infer TCR strength.

Naivety in CD8+ T cells corresponded to a CD45RO-CCR7+CD27+CD95- phenotype. This CDR3 region has 16 residues. Germline V CDR1 and CDR2: SGHTA, FQGNSA. UMI-labeled 5' RACE TRB cDNA libraries were prepared from the cells. TCRdb reworked the 5' RACE reads into one entry per CDR3 protein, no DNA. The table for this sample gives 90,000 to 95,000 distinct CDR3 sequences. To note about this clonotype: Its antigen remains unknown.

This TCR derives from a human donor in good health. Some clones in this sample may be carry-over from other donors' samples. Sequencing input: naive CXCR3- CD8+ T cells from blood. Stated subset: CD45RO-CCR7+CD27+CD95- naive CD8+ T cells lacking CXCR3 (TNR3-). This chain joins TRBV7-2 and TRBJ1-2; absent DNA, TCRdb's TRBD1 call cannot be checked. Here the CDR3 reads CASSSYLTGGRYGYTF.